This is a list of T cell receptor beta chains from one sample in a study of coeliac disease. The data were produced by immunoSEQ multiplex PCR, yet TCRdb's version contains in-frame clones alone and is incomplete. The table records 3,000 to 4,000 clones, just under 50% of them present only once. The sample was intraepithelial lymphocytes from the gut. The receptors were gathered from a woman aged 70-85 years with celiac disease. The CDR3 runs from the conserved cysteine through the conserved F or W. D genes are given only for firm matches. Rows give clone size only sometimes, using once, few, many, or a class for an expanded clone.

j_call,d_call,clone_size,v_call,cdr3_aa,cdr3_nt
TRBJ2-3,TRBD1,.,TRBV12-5,CASGDDPGTGDTDTQYF,TGTGCTAGTGGTGACGACCCCGGGACAGGGGACACAGATACGCAGTATTTT
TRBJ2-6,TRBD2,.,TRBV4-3,CASSQVLFFRGAGANVLTF,TGCGCCAGCAGCCAAGTTTTATTTTTTCGGGGGGCTGGGGCCAACGTCCTGACTTTC
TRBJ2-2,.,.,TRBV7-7,CASSFRQGLTGELFF,TGTGCTAGCAGCTTTAGACAGGGACTTACCGGGGAGCTGTTTTTT
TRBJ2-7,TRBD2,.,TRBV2,CASTSGSGGYEQYF,TGTGCCAGCACTAGCGGTAGCGGGGGCTACGAGCAGTACTTC
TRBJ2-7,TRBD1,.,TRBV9,CASSVGQDPIWYEQYF,TGTGCCAGCAGCGTCGGACAGGACCCTATTTGGTACGAGCAGTACTTC
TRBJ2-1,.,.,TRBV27,CASTGGSHSYNEQFF,TGTGCCAGCACCGGCGGGTCCCACTCCTACAATGAGCAGTTCTTC
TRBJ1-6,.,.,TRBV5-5,CASSFRNSPLHF,TGTGCCAGCAGTTTTCGGAATTCACCCCTCCACTTT
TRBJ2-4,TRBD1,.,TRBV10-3,CASGQGATKNIQYF,TGTGCCAGTGGACAGGGGGCGACCAAAAACATTCAGTACTTC
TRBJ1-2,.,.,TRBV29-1,CSVETGAYGYTF,TGCAGCGTTGAAACTGGGGCCTATGGCTACACCTTC
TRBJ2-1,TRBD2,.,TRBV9,CASSPSAGGTNNEQFF,TGTGCCAGCAGCCCCTCAGCGGGGGGAACCAACAATGAGCAGTTCTTC
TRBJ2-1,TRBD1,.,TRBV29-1,CSVVSGGVRNEQFF,TGCAGCGTTGTTTCAGGGGGAGTGAGGAATGAGCAGTTCTTC
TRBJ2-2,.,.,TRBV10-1,CASSAYMGYTGELFF,TGCGCCAGCAGCGCCTATATGGGCTACACCGGGGAGCTGTTTTTT
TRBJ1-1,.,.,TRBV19,CASSIRGLRIEGTEAFF,TGTGCCAGTAGTATACGGGGATTGCGGATAGAAGGGACTGAAGCTTTCTTT
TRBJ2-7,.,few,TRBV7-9,CASSLAGAYEQYF,TGTGCCAGCAGCTTGGCAGGGGCCTACGAGCAGTACTTC
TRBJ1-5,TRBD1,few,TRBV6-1,CASRRPRDSQPQHF,TGTGCCAGCAGACGCCCCCGGGACAGTCAGCCCCAGCATTTT
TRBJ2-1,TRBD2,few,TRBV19,CASSISGGAYNEQFF,TGTGCCAGTAGTATTAGCGGGGGAGCATACAATGAGCAGTTCTTC
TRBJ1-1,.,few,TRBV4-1,CASSPGAEAFF,TGCGCCAGCAGTCCCGGGGCTGAAGCTTTCTTT